A single sample gave rise to the 26 T cell receptor beta chains below, sequenced in a study of cytomegalovirus exposure and HLA in healthy donors. The PCR was carried out with 60 Vbeta primers and 13 Jbeta primers. Sequencing was performed with immunoSEQ multiplex PCR; in TCRdb, only in-frame clones are kept and a portion is missing. The sample contains fewer than 250,000 clones, 70% to 75% of which appear only once. The sequenced material came from PBMCs. These receptors all stem from a man aged 25 to 40 in good health and CMV-seropositive.

The rearrangement joins TRBV7-2 to TRBJ2-3, with a tentative D call TRBD2 (6 bases). V was shortened by 2 bases and J by 5 bases, with 11 bases between the two germline ends. This CDR3 has 14 amino acids. Germline CDR1 reads SGHTA; CDR2 reads FQGNSA. CDR3 in DNA: TGTGCCAGCAGCTTAACGGAGGGGAGAGATACGCAGTATTTT. This codes for CASSLTEGRDTQYF.

The table lists this clone with a few counts. The rearrangement links TRBV7-9 to TRBJ2-7; 8 positions match TRBD2. V trimming: 1 base; J trimming: 4 bases; junction bases outside the gene matches: 6. The CDR3 spans 15 residues. Germline loops: CDR1 SEHNR, CDR2 FQNEAQ (reference sequence). CDR3 coding DNA: TGTGCCAGCAGCTTAGATGGGGGACTAGTATACGAGCAGTACTTC. It yields the protein CASSLDGGLVYEQYF.

This chain joins TRBV6-5 and TRBJ1-1; D is perhaps TRBD1 (6 bases). The CDR3 has 14 residues. Trimming left V 7 bases short and J 5 bases short, with 17 bases between. The germline CDR1 and CDR2 sequences are MNHEY and SVGAGI. CDR3 protein: CASTPTGRGTEAFF. CDR3 coding DNA: TGTGCCAGCACCCCTACAGGGAGAGGTACTGAAGCTTTCTTT.

The chain carries TRBV6-1 and TRBJ2-5; D is uncertain. The J call could be wrong; TRBJ2-7 is a better fit for the DNA end. CDR1 is MNHNS and CDR2 is SASEGT in the germline V gene. CDR3 size: 13 residues. CDR3 protein: CASSEAYNYEQYF. The CDR3 DNA reads as TGTGCCAGCAGTGAAGCGTACAACTACGAGCAGTACTTC.

This chain connects TRBV19 to TRBJ2-1; TRBD2 matches 10 bases. CDR1 and CDR2 (germline): LNHDA, SQIVND (reference sequence). This CDR3 spans 13 amino acids. The V gene end was trimmed by 5 bases and the J gene end by 8 bases; junction bases not matched to a gene: 3. The CDR3 is CASSVLAGDEQFF. The CDR3 coding sequence is TGTGCCAGTAGTGTTCTAGCGGGGGATGAGCAGTTCTTC.

The rearrangement uses TRBV14 and TRBJ1-2, with 7 bases aligning to TRBD1. V was clipped by 4 bases and J by 1 base; unmatched bases: 6. Germline assignment: CDR1 SGHDN and CDR2 FVKESK. The CDR3 sequence is 15 residues long. Here the CDR3 DNA reads TGTGCCAGCAGCCCAGGGACAGTCCTTAACTATGGCTACACCTTC. Translation gives CASSPGTVLNYGYTF.

The chain couples TRBV11-1 to TRBJ2-1; TRBD1 might be the D (6 bases). Germline CDR1 is SGHAT and CDR2 is FQDESV (reference sequence). Trimming removed 5 bases at V and 10 bases at J, with 15 bases between. CDR3 length: 13 amino acids. CDR3 sequence: CASSVGAPREQFF. As DNA, the CDR3 is TGTGCCAGCAGCGTGGGGGCTCCGCGGGAGCAGTTCTTC.

The chain combines TRBV28 with TRBJ1-5; tentative D call: TRBD1 (5 bases). Trimming stripped 6 bases from V and 7 bases from J, with 13 bases between. The germline CDR1 and CDR2 sequences are MDHEN and SYDVKM. This CDR3 spans 13 amino acids. This CDR3 reads CASSLTGGQPQHF. In DNA form, the CDR3 reads TGTGCCAGCAGCCTAACCGGGGGACAGCCCCAGCATTTT.

Concerning this clone itself: The same CDR3 arises from other DNA sequences in this sample as well. The chain couples TRBV20-1 to TRBJ2-3; TRBD2 might be the D (6 bases). The germline V gene encodes CDR1 DFQATT and CDR2 SNEGSKA (reference sequence). V dropped 6 bases and J dropped 5 bases, with 9 bases sitting between them. The CDR3 has 11 residues. CDR3 sequence: CSARRGDTQYF. The CDR3 region has the DNA TGCAGTGCCCGGAGGGGAGATACGCAGTATTTT.

The chain joins TRBV7-2 to TRBJ1-5; D unclear. Germline V gives CDR1 SGHTA, CDR2 FQGNSA. The CDR3 has 15 residues. Trimming removed 1 base at V and 6 bases at J, with 13 bases between. The CDR3 protein is CASSLEPGELQPQHF. CDR3 in DNA: TGTGCCAGCAGCTTAGAGCCCGGGGAACTTCAGCCCCAGCATTTT.

V is TRBV4-1 and J is TRBJ1-2; 9 nucleotides match TRBD1. V was clipped by 3 bases and J by 8 bases; unmatched bases: 7. The germline V gene encodes CDR1 MGHRA and CDR2 YSYEKL. The CDR3 length is 14 residues. CDR3 coding DNA: TGCGCCAGCAGCCAGCCGGGACAGGGAGGCGGCTACACCTTC. Amino acid sequence: CASSQPGQGGGYTF.

This clone has just one count. J is TRBJ1-1 and V is TRBV28; D gene ambiguous. Germline lookup yields CDR1 MDHEN and CDR2 SYDVKM. The CDR3 runs to 12 residues. With 5 bases removed from V and 1 base from J, the gap between germline ends came to 5 bases. In DNA form, the CDR3 reads TGTGCCAGCAGTGACAAGAACACTGAAGCTTTCTTT. Translated: CASSDKNTEAFF.

This chain joins TRBV5-1 and TRBJ2-2, with TRBD2 identical over 9 bases. The V gene's germline CDR1 is SGHRS and CDR2 YFSETQ. This CDR3 has 14 residues. V lost 4 bases, J lost 7 bases, and 5 bases stayed unmatched. CDR3 amino acids: CASSVSGSGGELFF. The CDR3 DNA reads TGCGCCAGCAGCGTTAGCGGGAGTGGCGGGGAGCTGTTTTTT.

This chain joins TRBV5-4 and TRBJ1-2, with 8 bases fitting TRBD1. The V and J ends lost 2 bases and 6 bases, in that order; junction bases with no gene match: 3. There are 13 residues in the CDR3. Germline V gene sequence: CDR1 SGHNT, CDR2 YYREEE (reference sequence). CDR3 residues: CASSLETGDGYTF. CDR3 in DNA: TGTGCCAGCAGCTTAGAGACAGGGGATGGCTACACCTTC.

The chain has TRBV5-1 and TRBJ2-3, with 9 bases fitting TRBD2. CDR1 is SGHRS and CDR2 is YFSETQ in the germline V gene. CDR3 length: 17 amino acids. Trimming cost V 4 bases and J 4 bases; bases outside gene matches: 13. CDR3 coding DNA: TGCGCCAGCAGCCCCTCCCTCGGCGGGGGGGCCGCAGATACGCAGTATTTT. Translated: CASSPSLGGGAADTQYF.

In this sample, this clone turned up once. The chain is built from TRBV9 and TRBJ1-1; the match to TRBD1 covers 7 bases. CDR3 length: 14 amino acids. Unmatched junction bases numbered 4, after V lost 4 bases and J lost 1 base. CDR1 and CDR2 (germline): SGDLS, YYNGEE. The CDR3: CASSNRDRNTEAFF. The CDR3 DNA reads as TGTGCCAGCAGCAACCGGGACAGGAACACTGAAGCTTTCTTT.

This chain joins TRBV19 and TRBJ1-1; 9 bases are a match to TRBD1. Germline lookup yields CDR1 LNHDA and CDR2 SQIVND (reference sequence). There are 15 residues in the CDR3. V lost 6 bases to trimming and J lost 0 bases; unmatched junction nucleotides: 5. CDR3 sequence reads: CASSPQGAMNTEAFF. The CDR3 DNA sequence: TGTGCCAGTAGCCCACAGGGGGCGATGAACACTGAAGCTTTCTTT. Drawing the rest from reference TRBV19 and TRBJ1-1, the complete variable domain is DGGITQSPKYLFRKEGQNVTLSCEQNLNHDAMYWYRQDPGQGLRLIYYSQIVNDFQKGDIAEGYSVSREKKESFPLTVTSAQKNPTAFYLCASSPQGAMNTEAFFGQGTRLTVV.

The chain employs TRBV27 and TRBJ2-7, with 8 bases matching TRBD1. The CDR3 consists of 16 residues. J gave up 1 base and V 2 bases, and 7 bases lay outside the gene matches. Germline CDR1 MNHEY, CDR2 SMNVEV (reference sequence). As DNA, the CDR3 is TGTGCCAGCAGTTTAAATGTGTGGACAGGGTCCTACGAGCAGTACTTC. Translating it yields CASSLNVWTGSYEQYF.

The gene calls are TRBV30 and TRBJ1-5; D gene ambiguous. Trimming took 0 bases from V and 0 from J, leaving 12 bases between them. The CDR3 extends over 16 amino acids. From germline, CDR1 is GTSNPN and CDR2 SVGIG (reference sequence). The CDR3 loop reads CAWSVGGSHSNQPQHF. The CDR3 region has the DNA TGTGCCTGGAGTGTTGGCGGAAGCCATAGCAATCAGCCCCAGCATTTT.

This clone was seen only once. V is TRBV28 and J is TRBJ2-7; perhaps TRBD2 as D (6 bases). The V end lost 2 bases, the J end lost 4 bases, and 9 bases lay between the germline ends. This CDR3 spans 13 amino acids. CDR1 is MDHEN and CDR2 is SYDVKM in the germline V gene. The CDR3 DNA reads TGTGCCAGCAGTTTAACTAGCCCTTACGAGCAGTACTTC. It specifies CASSLTSPYEQYF.

The chain couples TRBV14 to TRBJ2-1; 7 positions match TRBD2. The CDR3 length is 16 residues. Losses at the gene ends were 1 base for V and 2 bases for J; bases not matched to a gene: 5. CDR1 SGHDN and CDR2 FVKESK come from the germline V gene. The CDR3 coding sequence is TGTGCCAGCAGCCAAGGAGCGGGGCGAACCTACAATGAGCAGTTCTTC. Protein sequence: CASSQGAGRTYNEQFF.

The chain recombines TRBV13 with TRBJ2-2; 7 bases are a match to TRBD2. The CDR3 is made up of 14 amino acids. J lost 6 bases, V lost 1 base, and 2 bases had no gene match. Germline CDR1 PRHDT, CDR2 FYEKMQ (reference sequence). CDR3 amino acids: CASSLVGGAGELFF. The CDR3 bases are TGTGCCAGCAGCTTAGTGGGGGGGGCCGGGGAGCTGTTTTTT.

This clone was seen just once. Other DNA sequences in the sample encode the same CDR3. The gene calls are TRBV6-5 and TRBJ1-2; tentative D call: TRBD1 (5 bases). The length of the CDR3 is 13 residues. Germline assignment: CDR1 MNHEY and CDR2 SVGAGI. V gave up 2 bases and J gave up 8 bases, with 12 bases separating them. The CDR3 DNA reads TGTGCCAGCAGTTACCAGGGAATCGGCGGCTACACCTTC. Translated: CASSYQGIGGYTF.

The J gene is TRBJ2-7, the V gene TRBV28; D remains ambiguous. The ends were cut back, 4 bases at V and 4 bases at J, with 8 bases in the middle. The CDR3 has 12 amino acids. CDR1 and CDR2 from the germline V gene are MDHEN and SYDVKM. DNA for the CDR3: TGTGCCAGCAGTTCACCAGGTTACGAGCAGTACTTC. It encodes CASSSPGYEQYF.

The V call is TRBV5-1, the J call TRBJ2-3, with 7 bases matching TRBD1. Germline V gene sequence: CDR1 SGHRS, CDR2 YFSETQ. V was pared by 4 bases and J by 1 base, with 3 bases of the junction left unmatched. CDR3 length: 14 amino acids. In nucleotides, the CDR3 is TGCGCCAGCAGCCTCGACAGGGGCACAGATACGCAGTATTTT. It codes for CASSLDRGTDTQYF.

The chain joins TRBV28 to TRBJ2-5; 7 positions match TRBD1. V shed 10 bases and J 7 bases; nucleotides not matched to a gene: 12. CDR1 and CDR2 from the germline V gene are MDHEN and SYDVKM. This CDR3 has 13 amino acids. For the CDR3, the DNA is TGTGCCACCCGTGGGACAGTACTAGGGACCCAGTACTTC. It translates to CATRGTVLGTQYF. Complete variable domain (other parts from reference TRBV28 and TRBJ2-5): DVKVTQSSRYLVKRTGEKVFLECVQDMDHENMFWYRQDPGLGLRLIYFSYDVKMKEKGDIPEGYSVSREKKERFSLILESASTNQTSMYLCATRGTVLGTQYFGPGTRLLVL.